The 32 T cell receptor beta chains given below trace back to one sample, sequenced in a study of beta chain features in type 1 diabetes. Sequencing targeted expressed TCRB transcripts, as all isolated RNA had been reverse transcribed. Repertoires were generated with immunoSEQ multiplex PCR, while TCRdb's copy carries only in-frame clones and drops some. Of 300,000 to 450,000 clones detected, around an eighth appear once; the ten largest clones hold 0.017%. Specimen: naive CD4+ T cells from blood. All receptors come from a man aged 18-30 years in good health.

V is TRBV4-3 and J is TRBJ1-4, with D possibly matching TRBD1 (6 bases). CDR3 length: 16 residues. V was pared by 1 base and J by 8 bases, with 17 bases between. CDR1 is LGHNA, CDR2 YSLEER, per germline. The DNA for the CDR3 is TGCGCCAGCAGCCAAGCGGTGCAGGGGCTGGGCGAAAAACTGTTTTTT. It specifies CASSQAVQGLGEKLFF.

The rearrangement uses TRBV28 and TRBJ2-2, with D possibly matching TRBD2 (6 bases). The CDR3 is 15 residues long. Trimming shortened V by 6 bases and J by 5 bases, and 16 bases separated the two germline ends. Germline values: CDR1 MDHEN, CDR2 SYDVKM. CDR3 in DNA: TGTGCCAGCAGACCAGGCCCAGGGAGGACCGGGGAGCTGTTTTTT. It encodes CASRPGPGRTGELFF.

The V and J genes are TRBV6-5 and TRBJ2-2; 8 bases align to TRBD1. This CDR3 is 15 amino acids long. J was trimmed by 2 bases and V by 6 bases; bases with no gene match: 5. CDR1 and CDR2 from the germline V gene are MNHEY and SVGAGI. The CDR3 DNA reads TGTGCCAGCAGGGGACAGGAGGTCAACACCGGGGAGCTGTTTTTT. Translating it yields CASRGQEVNTGELFF.

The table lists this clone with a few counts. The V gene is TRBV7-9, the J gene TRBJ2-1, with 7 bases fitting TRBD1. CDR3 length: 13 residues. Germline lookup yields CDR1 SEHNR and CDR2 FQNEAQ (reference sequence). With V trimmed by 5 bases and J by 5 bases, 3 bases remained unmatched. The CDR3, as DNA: TGTGCCAGCAGCGTGGGACAGCACAATGAGCAGTTCTTC. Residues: CASSVGQHNEQFF.

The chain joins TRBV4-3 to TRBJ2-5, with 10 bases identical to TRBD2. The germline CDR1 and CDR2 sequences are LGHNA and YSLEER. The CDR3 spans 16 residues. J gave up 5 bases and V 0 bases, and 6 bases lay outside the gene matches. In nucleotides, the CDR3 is TGCGCCAGCAGCCAAGAAGAGCGGGGGGGCTGGGAGACCCAGTACTTC. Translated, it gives CASSQEERGGWETQYF.

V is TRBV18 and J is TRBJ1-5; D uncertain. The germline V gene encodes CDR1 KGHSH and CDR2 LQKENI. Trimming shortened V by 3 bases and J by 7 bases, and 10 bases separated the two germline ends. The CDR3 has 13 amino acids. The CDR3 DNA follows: TGTGCCAGCTCACCCGGCGGTGGGCAGCCCCAGCATTTT. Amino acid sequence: CASSPGGGQPQHF.

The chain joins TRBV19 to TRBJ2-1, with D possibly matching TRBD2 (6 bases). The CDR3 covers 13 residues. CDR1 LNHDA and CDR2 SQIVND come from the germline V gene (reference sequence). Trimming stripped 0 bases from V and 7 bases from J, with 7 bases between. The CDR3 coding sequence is TGTGCCAGTAGTATAGACCGGGGGAATGAGCAGTTCTTC. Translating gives CASSIDRGNEQFF.

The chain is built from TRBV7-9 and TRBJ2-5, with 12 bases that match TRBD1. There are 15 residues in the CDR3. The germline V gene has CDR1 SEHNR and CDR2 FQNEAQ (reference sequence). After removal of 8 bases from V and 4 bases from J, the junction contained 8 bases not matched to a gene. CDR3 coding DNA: TGTGCCAGCGGCAGACCGGGACAGGGGGCAGAGACCCAGTACTTC. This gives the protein CASGRPGQGAETQYF. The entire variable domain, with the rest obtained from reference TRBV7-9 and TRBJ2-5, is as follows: DTGVSQNPRHKITKRGQNVTFRCDPISEHNRLYWYRQTLGQGPEFLTYFQNEAQLEKSRLLSDRFSAERPKGSFSTLEIQRTEQGDSAMYLCASGRPGQGAETQYFGPGTRLLVL.

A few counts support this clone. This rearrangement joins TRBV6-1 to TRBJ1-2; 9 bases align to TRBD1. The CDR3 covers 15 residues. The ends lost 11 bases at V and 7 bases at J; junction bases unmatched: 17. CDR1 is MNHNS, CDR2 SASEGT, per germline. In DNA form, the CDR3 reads TGTGCCGGCTTACCGGGACAGGGTTCATTAAGTGGCTACACCTTC. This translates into CAGLPGQGSLSGYTF.

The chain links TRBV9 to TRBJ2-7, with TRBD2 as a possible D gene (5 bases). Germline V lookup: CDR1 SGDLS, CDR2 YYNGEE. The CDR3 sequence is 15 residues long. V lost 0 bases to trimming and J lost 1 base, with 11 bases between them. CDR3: CASSVESGHSYEQYF. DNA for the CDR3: TGTGCCAGCAGCGTAGAGAGCGGCCATTCCTACGAGCAGTACTTC.

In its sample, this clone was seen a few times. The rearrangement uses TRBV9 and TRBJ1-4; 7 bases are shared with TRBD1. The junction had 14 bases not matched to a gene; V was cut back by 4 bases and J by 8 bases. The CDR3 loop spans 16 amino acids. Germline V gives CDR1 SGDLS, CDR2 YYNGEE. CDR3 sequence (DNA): TGTGCCAGCAGCCCGGGGGTTGGGACAGATGGGGAAAAACTGTTTTTT. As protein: CASSPGVGTDGEKLFF.

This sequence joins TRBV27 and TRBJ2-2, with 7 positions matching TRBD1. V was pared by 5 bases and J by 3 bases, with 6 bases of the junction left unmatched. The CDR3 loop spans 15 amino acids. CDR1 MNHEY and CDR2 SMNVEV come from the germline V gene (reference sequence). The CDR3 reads CASSPQGPDTGELFF. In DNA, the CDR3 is TGTGCCAGCAGTCCACAGGGGCCGGACACCGGGGAGCTGTTTTTT.

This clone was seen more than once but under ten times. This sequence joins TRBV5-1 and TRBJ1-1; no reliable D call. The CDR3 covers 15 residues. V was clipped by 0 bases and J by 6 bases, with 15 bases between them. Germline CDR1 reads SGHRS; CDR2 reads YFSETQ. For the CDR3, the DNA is TGCGCCAGCAGCTTGGCCCTAGATTCTGTCCCTGAAGCTTTCTTT. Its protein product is CASSLALDSVPEAFF.

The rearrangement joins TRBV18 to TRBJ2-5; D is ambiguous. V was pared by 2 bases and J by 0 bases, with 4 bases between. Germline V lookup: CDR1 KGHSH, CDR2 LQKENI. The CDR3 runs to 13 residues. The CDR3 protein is CASSPYDQETQYF. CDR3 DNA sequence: TGTGCCAGCTCACCATATGACCAAGAGACCCAGTACTTC.

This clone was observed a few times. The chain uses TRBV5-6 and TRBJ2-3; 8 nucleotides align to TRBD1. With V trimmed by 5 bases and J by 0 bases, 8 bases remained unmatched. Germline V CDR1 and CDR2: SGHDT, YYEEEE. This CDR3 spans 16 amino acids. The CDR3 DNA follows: TGTGCCAGCAGTTTGACAGGGGTCACTAGCACAGATACGCAGTATTTT. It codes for CASSLTGVTSTDTQYF.

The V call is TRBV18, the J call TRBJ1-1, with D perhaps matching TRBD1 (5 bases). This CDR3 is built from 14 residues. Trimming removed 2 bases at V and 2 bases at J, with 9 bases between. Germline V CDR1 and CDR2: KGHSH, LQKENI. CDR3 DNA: TGTGCCAGCTCACCAGGCAGGGTCAACACTGAAGCTTTCTTT. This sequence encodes CASSPGRVNTEAFF.

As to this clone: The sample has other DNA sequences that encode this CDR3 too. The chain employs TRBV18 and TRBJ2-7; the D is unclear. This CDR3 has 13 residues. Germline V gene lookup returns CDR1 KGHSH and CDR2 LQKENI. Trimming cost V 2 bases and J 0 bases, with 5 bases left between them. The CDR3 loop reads CASSPGTSYEQYF. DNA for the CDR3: TGTGCCAGCTCACCAGGCACCTCCTACGAGCAGTACTTC.

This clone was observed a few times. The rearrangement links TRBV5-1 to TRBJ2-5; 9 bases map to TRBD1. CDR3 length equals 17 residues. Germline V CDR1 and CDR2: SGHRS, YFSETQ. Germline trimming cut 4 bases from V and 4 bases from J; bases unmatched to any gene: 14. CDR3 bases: TGCGCCAGCAGCGTCCGAAACAGGGGGCGTTTAGCAGAGACCCAGTACTTC. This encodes CASSVRNRGRLAETQYF. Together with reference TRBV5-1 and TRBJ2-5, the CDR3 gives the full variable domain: KAGVTQTPRYLIKTRGQQVTLSCSPISGHRSVSWYQQTPGQGLQFLFEYFSETQRNKGNFPGRFSGRQFSNSRSEMNVSTLELGDSALYLCASSVRNRGRLAETQYFGPGTRLLVL.

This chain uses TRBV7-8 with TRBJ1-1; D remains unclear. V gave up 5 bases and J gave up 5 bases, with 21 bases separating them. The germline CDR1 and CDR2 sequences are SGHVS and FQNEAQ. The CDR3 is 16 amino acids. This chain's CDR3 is CASSLRPQTTGTEAFF. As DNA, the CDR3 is TGTGCCAGCAGCCTAAGGCCCCAAACAACGGGAACTGAAGCTTTCTTT.

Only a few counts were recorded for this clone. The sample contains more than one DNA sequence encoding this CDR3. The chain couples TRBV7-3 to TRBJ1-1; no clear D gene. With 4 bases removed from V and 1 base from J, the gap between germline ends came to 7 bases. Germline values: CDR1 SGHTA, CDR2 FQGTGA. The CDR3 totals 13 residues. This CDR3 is CASSSSGNTEAFF. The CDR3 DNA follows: TGTGCCAGCAGCTCCTCAGGGAACACTGAAGCTTTCTTT.

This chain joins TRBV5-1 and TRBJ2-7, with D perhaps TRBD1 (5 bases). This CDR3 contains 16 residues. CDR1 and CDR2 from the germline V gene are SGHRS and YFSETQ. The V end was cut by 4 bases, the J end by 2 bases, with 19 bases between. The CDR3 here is CASSPVYSDRTYEQYF. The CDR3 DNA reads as TGCGCCAGCAGCCCTGTATATTCCGACAGAACCTACGAGCAGTACTTC.

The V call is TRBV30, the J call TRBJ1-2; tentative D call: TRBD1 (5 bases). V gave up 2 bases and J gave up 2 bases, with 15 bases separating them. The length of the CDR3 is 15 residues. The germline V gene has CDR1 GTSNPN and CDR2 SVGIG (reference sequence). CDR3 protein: CAWSFGTPGNYGYTF. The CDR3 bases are TGTGCCTGGAGTTTTGGGACTCCTGGGAACTATGGCTACACCTTC.

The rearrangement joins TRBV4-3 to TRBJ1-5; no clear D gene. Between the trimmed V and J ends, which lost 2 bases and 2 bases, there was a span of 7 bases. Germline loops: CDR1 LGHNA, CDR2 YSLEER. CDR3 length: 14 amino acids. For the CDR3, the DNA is TGCGCCAGCAGCCAACATGAGGGCAATCAGCCCCAGCATTTT. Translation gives CASSQHEGNQPQHF.

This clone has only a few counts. CDR3 protein: CASSRLAFEQYF. In nucleotides, the CDR3 is TGTGCCAGCAGCAGACTAGCGTTCGAGCAGTACTTC. This rearrangement joins TRBV14 to TRBJ2-7; 8 bases map to TRBD2. The CDR3 spans 12 residues. V shed 5 bases and J 6 bases; nucleotides not matched to a gene: 3. Looked up from germline, CDR1 is SGHDN and CDR2 is FVKESK.

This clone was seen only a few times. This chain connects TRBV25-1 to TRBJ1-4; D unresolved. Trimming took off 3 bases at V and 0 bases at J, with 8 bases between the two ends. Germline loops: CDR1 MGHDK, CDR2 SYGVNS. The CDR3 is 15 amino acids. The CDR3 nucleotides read TGTGCCAGCAGTGATATGAGGCCAACTAATGAAAAACTGTTTTTT. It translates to CASSDMRPTNEKLFF.

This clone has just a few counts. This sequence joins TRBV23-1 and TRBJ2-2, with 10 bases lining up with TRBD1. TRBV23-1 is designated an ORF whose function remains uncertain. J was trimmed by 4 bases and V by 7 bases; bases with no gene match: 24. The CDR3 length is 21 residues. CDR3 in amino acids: CASKKFFRDRGPKSLTGELFF. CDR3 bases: TGCGCCAGCAAGAAGTTTTTCCGGGACAGGGGCCCTAAGTCTCTCACCGGGGAGCTGTTTTTT.

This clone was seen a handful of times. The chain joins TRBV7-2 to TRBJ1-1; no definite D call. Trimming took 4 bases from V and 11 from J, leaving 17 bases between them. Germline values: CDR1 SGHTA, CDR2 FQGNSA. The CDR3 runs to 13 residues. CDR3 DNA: TGTGCCAGCAGCTCCAGGCGGGGTAGAGGTGCTTTCTTT. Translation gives CASSSRRGRGAFF.

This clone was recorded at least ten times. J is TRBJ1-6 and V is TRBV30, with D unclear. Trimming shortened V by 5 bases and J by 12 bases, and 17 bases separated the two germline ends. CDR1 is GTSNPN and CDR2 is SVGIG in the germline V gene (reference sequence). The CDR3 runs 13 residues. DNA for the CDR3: TGTGCCTGGGAGGGTCAAAACGGCGGACCCCTCCACTTT. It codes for CAWEGQNGGPLHF.

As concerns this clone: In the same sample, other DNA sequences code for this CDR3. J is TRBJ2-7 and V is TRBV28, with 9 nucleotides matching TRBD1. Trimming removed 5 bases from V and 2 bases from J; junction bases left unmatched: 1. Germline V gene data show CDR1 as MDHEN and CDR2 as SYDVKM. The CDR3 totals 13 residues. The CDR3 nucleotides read TGTGCCAGCAGTGGACAGGGGCCCTACGAGCAGTACTTC. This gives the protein CASSGQGPYEQYF. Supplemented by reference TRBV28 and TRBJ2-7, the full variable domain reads DVKVTQSSRYLVKRTGEKVFLECVQDMDHENMFWYRQDPGLGLRLIYFSYDVKMKEKGDIPEGYSVSREKKERFSLILESASTNQTSMYLCASSGQGPYEQYFGPGTRLTVT.

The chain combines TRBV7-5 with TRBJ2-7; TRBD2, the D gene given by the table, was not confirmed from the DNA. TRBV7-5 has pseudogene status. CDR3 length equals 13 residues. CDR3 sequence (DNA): TGTGCCAGCAGCTTTGACTCCACCAACGAGCAGTACTTC. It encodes CASSFDSTNEQYF.

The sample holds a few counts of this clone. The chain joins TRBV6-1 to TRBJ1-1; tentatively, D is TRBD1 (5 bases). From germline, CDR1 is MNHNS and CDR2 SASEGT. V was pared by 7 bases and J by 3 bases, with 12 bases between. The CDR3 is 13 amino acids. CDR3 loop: CASTPRGYTEAFF. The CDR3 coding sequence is TGTGCCAGCACTCCGCGGGGGTACACTGAAGCTTTCTTT.

CDR3 amino acids: CASSFSGTAIQYF. The CDR3 DNA sequence: TGTGCCAGCAGCTTCTCCGGGACAGCCATTCAGTACTTC. This chain connects TRBV7-2 to TRBJ2-4; 7 positions match TRBD1. The CDR3 loop spans 13 amino acids. With 3 bases clipped from V and 9 bases from J, the junction kept 5 bases outside the gene matches. Germline CDR1 and CDR2: SGHTA and FQGNSA.